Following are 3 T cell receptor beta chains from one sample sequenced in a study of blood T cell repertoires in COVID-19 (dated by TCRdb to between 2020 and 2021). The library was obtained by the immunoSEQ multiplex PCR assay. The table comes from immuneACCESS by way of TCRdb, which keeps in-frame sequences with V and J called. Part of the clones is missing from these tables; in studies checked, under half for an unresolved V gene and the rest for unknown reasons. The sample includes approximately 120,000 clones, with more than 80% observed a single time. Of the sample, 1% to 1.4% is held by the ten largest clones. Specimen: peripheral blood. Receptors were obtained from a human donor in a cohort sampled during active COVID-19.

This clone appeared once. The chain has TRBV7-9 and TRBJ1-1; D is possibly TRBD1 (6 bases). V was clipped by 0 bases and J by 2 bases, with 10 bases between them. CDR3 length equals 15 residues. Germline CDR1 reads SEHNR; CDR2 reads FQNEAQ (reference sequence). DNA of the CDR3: TGTGCCAGCAGCTTAGCCCGGACAGCTAACACTGAAGCTTTCTTT. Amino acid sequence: CASSLARTANTEAFF.

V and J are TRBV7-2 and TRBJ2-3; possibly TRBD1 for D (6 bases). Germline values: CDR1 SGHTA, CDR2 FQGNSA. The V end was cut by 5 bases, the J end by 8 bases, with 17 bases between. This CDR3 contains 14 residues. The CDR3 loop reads CASSPTGWSGTQYF. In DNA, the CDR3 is TGTGCCAGCAGCCCAACAGGGTGGTCTGGTACGCAGTATTTT.

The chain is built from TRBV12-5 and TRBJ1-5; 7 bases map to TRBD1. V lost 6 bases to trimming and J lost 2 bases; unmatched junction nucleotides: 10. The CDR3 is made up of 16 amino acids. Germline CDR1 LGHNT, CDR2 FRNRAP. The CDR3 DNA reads TGTGCTAGTGGCACGGGACAGCGGGCGGGCAATCAGCCCCAGCATTTT. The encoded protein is CASGTGQRAGNQPQHF.